This T cell receptor (beta chain) stems from a study of T cell repertoires in cytomegalovirus infection. Study context: HLA-B-restricted CMV epitopes that are well studied, plus recently identified HLA-C-restricted ones, were used by the study. Indicated by public TCR beta signatures were CMV infection and matching HLA type. Whole-study findings and limits: The study identified carriers of CMV plus the relevant HLA from cumulative public TCR beta family frequency.

MiXCR was run by TCRdb on the reads, yielding one entry per CDR3 protein. The table records about 770,000 distinct CDR3 sequences, almost 30% of them present only once. Remarks on this clonotype: The antigen is undetermined.

Germline loops: CDR1 MNHEY, CDR2 SMNVEV (reference sequence). The V and J ends lost 3 bases and 5 bases respectively, with 13 bases between them. The CDR3 is 15 amino acids. This TCR derives from a human donor in good health (CMV status not recorded). Some clones in this sample may be carry-over from other donors' samples. The source was cultured CD8+ T cells from PBMCs, collected from culture after CMV antigen stimulation. The chain is built from TRBV27 and TRBJ2-2, with a tentative D call TRBD2 (6 bases). CDR3 sequence (DNA): TGTGCCAGCAGTTTCGGCGGGGTGGGGACCGGGGAGCTGTTTTTT. Its protein product is CASSFGGVGTGELFF.